This T cell receptor (beta chain) originates from a study of T cells after posttransplantation cyclophosphamide. This table comes from immunoSEQ multiplex PCR, and its TCRdb copy is limited to in-frame clones, with some not included. Among 15,000 to 17,000 clones listed, approximately 81% were seen once. Sampled 1 year posttransplant, controls received myeloablative marrow transplants, methotrexate and a calcineurin inhibitor. This clone was found once. The V and J ends lost 2 bases and 16 bases respectively, with 18 bases between them. This CDR3 contains 13 residues. CDR1 LNHDA and CDR2 SQIVND come from the germline V gene (reference sequence).

This TCR derives from a male patient under 35 who received an allogeneic stem cell transplant from a related donor, was CMV-positive, and had no GVHD. The graft donor may have given rise to some T cells. Here the sequenced sample was PBMCs, taken roughly 57 weeks after allogeneic stem cell transplant with calcineurin inhibitor and methotrexate. The rearrangement links TRBV19 to TRBJ2-1; D might be TRBD2 (5 bases). CDR3 residues: CASSIPFGVPTFF. CDR3 nucleotides: TGTGCCAGTAGTATACCCTTCGGGGTCCCTACTTTCTTC.